These T cell receptor beta chains were read from a single sample in a study of cytomegalovirus exposure and HLA in healthy donors. Sequencing was performed with immunoSEQ multiplex PCR; in TCRdb, only in-frame clones are kept and a portion is missing. Among 84,000 or so clones listed, about 77% were seen once. Sequenced sample: PBMCs. Receptors were obtained from a man aged 45-65 years in good health and CMV-seronegative. CDR3s include the opening cysteine and the closing phenylalanine or tryptophan. D genes are given only for firm matches. A clone size is listed for some rows: how often the clone was seen (once, few, many), or a class if it is expanded.

V gene	J gene	clone size	D gene	CDR3 DNA	CDR3 protein
TRBV2	TRBJ2-1	NA	NA	TGTGCCAGCAGCGTCGGGGGTATCAGTTTCTTC	CASSVGGISFF
TRBV7-9	TRBJ2-3	NA	NA	TGTGCCAGCAGCACCCGTGTGGGGGGGCGGACAGATACGCAGTATTTT	CASSTRVGGRTDTQYF
TRBV2	TRBJ2-3	NA	NA	TGTGCCAGCTCGCGGGGAGGCGGGGTAGATACGCAGTATTTT	CASSRGGGVDTQYF
TRBV5-1	TRBJ2-5	NA	TRBD2	TGCGCCAGCAGCTTACGGACTAGCGGGGAGACCCAGTACTTC	CASSLRTSGETQYF
TRBV18	TRBJ2-5	NA	NA	TGTGCCAGCTCACCTATGCAGGGTGAGACCCAGTACTTC	CASSPMQGETQYF
TRBV6-6	TRBJ2-1	once	TRBD2	TGTGCCAGCAGCACCCTGGGCGGGGGGGCGGATGAGCAGTTCTTC	CASSTLGGGADEQFF
TRBV9	TRBJ1-4	once	NA	TGTGCCAGCAGCGGGGAGAACAGTAATGAAAAACTGTTTTTT	CASSGENSNEKLFF
TRBV5-4	TRBJ2-3	NA	TRBD2	TGTGCCAGCAGCTCGGGGGGCCCTGGACTAGCGGGGGTGGATACGCAGTATTTT	CASSSGGPGLAGVDTQYF
TRBV2	TRBJ2-2	NA	NA	TGTGCCAGCAGTGAAGAGACAGCCGGGGAGCTGTTTTTT	CASSEETAGELFF
TRBV9	TRBJ2-1	once	NA	TGTGCCAGCAGCCCCGTTAGGAGGGGCAATGAGCAGTTCTTC	CASSPVRRGNEQFF
TRBV18	TRBJ2-2	NA	TRBD1	TGTGCCAGCTCGGCCGCCGGGACAGGGATCACCGGGGAGCTGTTTTTT	CASSAAGTGITGELFF
TRBV15	TRBJ1-6	NA	NA	TGTGCCACCAGCAGAGATCCAGCGAGCTCCTATAATTCACCCCTCCACTTT	CATSRDPASSYNSPLHF
TRBV7-2	TRBJ2-3	once	NA	TGTGCCAGCAGCCACGCCCGGAACTACCGCACAGATACGCAGTATTTT	CASSHARNYRTDTQYF
TRBV6-5	TRBJ1-6	NA	NA	TGTGCCAGCAGTGGTATAGTGAATTCACCCCTCCACTTT	CASSGIVNSPLHF
TRBV2	TRBJ2-1	NA	NA	TGTGCCAGCAGTGAGGGGGGAGGAGTCCCGCTTCCCAGGACGGTAAATGAGCAGTTCTTC	CASSEGGGVPLPRTVNEQFF
TRBV5-5	TRBJ1-6	few	TRBD1	TGTGCCAGCAGCTCCACAGGGGCTAATTCACCCCTCCACTTT	CASSSTGANSPLHF
TRBV18	TRBJ2-3	few	TRBD2	TGTGCCAGCTCACCCTTCAGCGGGGGGCAAACAGATACGCAGTATTTT	CASSPFSGGQTDTQYF
TRBV18	TRBJ1-2	NA	NA	TGTGCCAGCTCACCACCCTCGACAAAGCCTAACTATGGCTACACCTTC	CASSPPSTKPNYGYTF
TRBV12-5	TRBJ2-1	NA	NA	TGTGCTAGTGGTTCTCCAGCCTACAATGAGCAGTTCTTC	CASGSPAYNEQFF
TRBV19	TRBJ2-5	NA	NA	TGTGCCAGTTGCTCTACAGGGCAGGGCCAAGAGACCCAGTACTTC	CASCSTGQGQETQYF
TRBV5-1	TRBJ1-2	NA	TRBD1	TGCGCCAGCAGCGAAGGGACAGGCTATGGCTACACCTTC	CASSEGTGYGYTF
TRBV28	TRBJ1-1	NA	NA	TGTGCCAGCAGTCGGCACAGGACGGGCCTCTCGAACACTGAAGCTTTCTTT	CASSRHRTGLSNTEAFF
TRBV5-1	TRBJ1-1	once	NA	TGCGCCAGCAGCGCAGGTTCACCAATGAACACTGAAGCTTTCTTT	CASSAGSPMNTEAFF
TRBV9	TRBJ1-3	NA	NA	TGTGCCAGCAGCGCAGGGAATGGGAACTCTGGAAACACCATATATTTT	CASSAGNGNSGNTIYF
TRBV6-5	TRBJ1-3	NA	NA	TGTGCCAGCTCGTCCCCCTCTGGAAACACCATATATTTT	CASSSPSGNTIYF
TRBV4-1	TRBJ2-1	NA	NA	TGCGCCAGCAGCCAAGATAACCGGGAGCAGTTCTTC	CASSQDNREQFF
TRBV15	TRBJ2-3	NA	NA	TGTGCCACCAGCAGAGGCCCCACGGGGGGCACAGATACGCAGTATTTT	CATSRGPTGGTDTQYF
TRBV6-1	TRBJ2-7	NA	TRBD2	TGTGCCAGCATCGTGACTAGCGGGGCGTACGAGCAGTACTTC	CASIVTSGAYEQYF
TRBV30	TRBJ2-3	NA	NA	TGTGCCTGGAGGACAATCGGGGGGCGTCGATCGACAGATACGCAGTATTTT	CAWRTIGGRRSTDTQYF
TRBV19	TRBJ2-1	NA	NA	TGTGCCAGTAGTATATTCGGAGGCCCAAACAATGAGCAGTTCTTC	CASSIFGGPNNEQFF
TRBV5-1	TRBJ2-1	NA	NA	TGCGCCAGCAGCCTATCCGCGGGCAACAATGAGCAGTTCTTC	CASSLSAGNNEQFF
TRBV5-4	TRBJ1-2	NA	NA	TGTGCCAGCCGAGGGCACTATGGCTACACCTTC	CASRGHYGYTF
TRBV30	TRBJ1-1	NA	NA	TGTGCCTGGACCCGGTTGAACACTGAAGCTTTCTTT	CAWTRLNTEAFF
TRBV7-2	TRBJ1-1	NA	NA	TGTGCCAGCAGCACGCGGCCTGACACTGAAGCTTTCTTT	CASSTRPDTEAFF
TRBV7-8	TRBJ1-6	NA	NA	TGTGCCAGCAGCCAGGGGTCCTCACCCCTCCACTTT	CASSQGSSPLHF
TRBV15	TRBJ2-1	few	TRBD1	TGTGCCACCAGCAAAGGACAGGGCCCCAATGAGCAGTTCTTC	CATSKGQGPNEQFF
TRBV19	TRBJ1-1	NA	NA	TGTGCCAGTAGTAGGCGGACTGAAGCTTTCTTT	CASSRRTEAFF
TRBV4-1	TRBJ2-3	NA	NA	TGCGCCAGCAGCCACGTTGCGGGGTCAGATACGCAGTATTTT	CASSHVAGSDTQYF
TRBV4-1	TRBJ1-4	few	TRBD1	TGCGCCAGCAGCCCCGGGACGAACAGGGGAAATGAAAAACTGTTTTTT	CASSPGTNRGNEKLFF
TRBV4-1	TRBJ2-2	NA	TRBD1	TGCGCCAGCAGCCTTCACGGGGACAGAGTGTACACCGGGGAGCTGTTTTTT	CASSLHGDRVYTGELFF
TRBV19	TRBJ1-1	NA	TRBD1	TGTGCCAGTAGTCTGGACAGGGGACCCACTGAAGCTTTTTTT	CASSLDRGPTEAFF
TRBV28	TRBJ1-5	NA	NA	TGTGCCAGCAGTTACTACAGGGGCAATCAGCCCCAGCATTTT	CASSYYRGNQPQHF
TRBV5-1	TRBJ1-5	NA	TRBD1	TGCGCCAGCAGCTTTTACAGGGGGGGAGCAAATCAGCCCCAGCATTTT	CASSFYRGGANQPQHF
TRBV6-5	TRBJ2-1	NA	NA	TGTGCCAGCAGTTCCGGGTCCGGGTACAATGAGCAGTTCTTC	CASSSGSGYNEQFF
TRBV6-6	TRBJ2-7	NA	TRBD2	TGTGCCAGCAGACCCGGACTAGCGGGGGCCTACGAGCAGTACTTC	CASRPGLAGAYEQYF
TRBV7-2	TRBJ2-7	NA	NA	TGTGCCAGCAGCTTAGGGGGCAACTCCTACGAGCAGTACTTC	CASSLGGNSYEQYF
TRBV5-4	TRBJ2-7	few	TRBD2	TGTGCCAGCAGCGGGGCTAGCGGGGACCGGGAGCAGTACTTC	CASSGASGDREQYF
TRBV7-2	TRBJ2-2	NA	TRBD1	TGTGCCAGCAGCTTCAAGGGTGACAGGGCCGGGGAGCTGTTTTTT	CASSFKGDRAGELFF
TRBV6-1	TRBJ1-4	NA	NA	TGTGCCAGCAGTGAGGGGGGGCTTGGGGAAAAACTGTTTTTT	CASSEGGLGEKLFF
TRBV11-3	TRBJ2-1	NA	TRBD2	TGTGCCAGCAGCTTATCCCCACTAGCGGGGGGCCTTTTCGGCTACAATGAGCAGTTCTTC	CASSLSPLAGGLFGYNEQFF
TRBV2	TRBJ2-3	NA	TRBD2	TGTGCCAGCAGTGTAGGAGCGGGGGGTAGGGATACGCAGTATTTT	CASSVGAGGRDTQYF
TRBV15	TRBJ1-5	NA	NA	TGTGCCACCAGCAGTGATACAGGGAATCAGCCCCAGCATTTT	CATSSDTGNQPQHF
TRBV6-6	TRBJ1-3	few	TRBD1	TGTGCCAGCACCACAGGGGTAGGAAACACCATATATTTT	CASTTGVGNTIYF
TRBV5-1	TRBJ2-1	NA	TRBD1	TGCGCCAGCAGCTTGGAGGGGGCATGGGGGTATGAGCAGTTCTTC	CASSLEGAWGYEQFF
TRBV4-1	TRBJ1-5	NA	NA	TGCGCCAGCAGCCAAGAAGGCAGGGACATGCAGCCCCAGCATTTT	CASSQEGRDMQPQHF
TRBV4-3	TRBJ2-4	NA	TRBD2	TGCGCCAGCAGCCAAGAAGGCGTAGCGGGTGTTCAGTACTTC	CASSQEGVAGVQYF
TRBV7-9	TRBJ1-2	NA	NA	TGTGCCAGCAGCCCAGAAGGGGTCGGGGGCTACACCTTC	CASSPEGVGGYTF
TRBV28	TRBJ2-7	NA	NA	TGTGCCAGCAAATCCCCGCGACAGTATCAACACTTC	CASKSPRQYQHF
TRBV2	TRBJ2-1	NA	NA	TGTGCCAGCAGTTCCATTAGTGAGCAGTTCTTC	CASSSISEQFF
TRBV19	TRBJ1-3	NA	TRBD1	TGTGCCAGTAGGCCCGGGACAGGGGTTGGAAACACCATATATTTT	CASRPGTGVGNTIYF